Listed below are T cell receptor beta chains from one sample, sequenced in a study of T cell clones after liver transplantation. Assay: immunoSEQ multiplex PCR; the TCRdb copy retains only in-frame clones and omits some. The sample holds 50,000 or so clones, over 65% seen once. The sample consisted of CD4+ T cells from blood, taken around 52 months after liver transplant. The receptor source for this set is a human patient who received a liver transplant. Some T cells may possibly be graft donor cells. The CDR3 runs from the conserved cysteine through the conserved F or W. Each record gives: CDR3 DNA, CDR3 protein, J gene, D gene, clone size, V gene. A D gene is named only where the DNA matches it firmly. Size values are once, few and many counts, or a class for expanded clones, and some rows have none.

CDR3nt: TGTGCCAGCAGCTTAGAACGCCCGCAGCCCCAGCATTTT
CDR3aa: CASSLERPQPQHF
j_gene: TRBJ1-5
d_gene: .
abundance: few
v_gene: TRBV7-8

CDR3nt: TGTGCCAGCAGTGGACTAGCGGGGGGGCTAGGCACAGATACGCAGTATTTT
CDR3aa: CASSGLAGGLGTDTQYF
j_gene: TRBJ2-3
d_gene: TRBD2
abundance: .
v_gene: TRBV6-1

CDR3nt: TGTGCCAGCAGTACCCCGGGGGCGCCATACAATGAGCAGTTCTTC
CDR3aa: CASSTPGAPYNEQFF
j_gene: TRBJ2-1
d_gene: .
abundance: once
v_gene: TRBV6-5

CDR3nt: TGTGCCAGCAGTTACTCGGGGGGCTCGGAGGGAAACACCATATATTTT
CDR3aa: CASSYSGGSEGNTIYF
j_gene: TRBJ1-3
d_gene: .
abundance: .
v_gene: TRBV6-5

CDR3nt: TGTGCCAGCAGTTTGGTCAGGAACCCGATTGAGCAGTTCTTC
CDR3aa: CASSLVRNPIEQFF
j_gene: TRBJ2-1
d_gene: .
abundance: .
v_gene: TRBV28

CDR3nt: TGTGCCTGCTCCGGGACTCCGGATGAAAAACTGTTTTTT
CDR3aa: CACSGTPDEKLFF
j_gene: TRBJ1-4
d_gene: .
abundance: .
v_gene: TRBV30

CDR3nt: TGTGCCAGTAGTCCGGCCAGGGGTCGTAATTCACCCCTCCACTTT
CDR3aa: CASSPARGRNSPLHF
j_gene: TRBJ1-6
d_gene: .
abundance: few
v_gene: TRBV19

CDR3nt: TGTGCCAGCAGTAACGACAATCAGCCCCAGCATTTT
CDR3aa: CASSNDNQPQHF
j_gene: TRBJ1-5
d_gene: .
abundance: .
v_gene: TRBV27

CDR3nt: TGTGCCAGCAGCCGGGACAGGCCCCTAGATCGGCCCCAGCATTTT
CDR3aa: CASSRDRPLDRPQHF
j_gene: TRBJ1-5
d_gene: TRBD1
abundance: .
v_gene: TRBV2

CDR3nt: TGCAGCGTACGACTAGCGGGGGAGGGTGAGCAGTTCTTC
CDR3aa: CSVRLAGEGEQFF
j_gene: TRBJ2-1
d_gene: TRBD2
abundance: .
v_gene: TRBV29-1

CDR3nt: TGTGCCAGCAGCTTAGTGGGGGGCTACAATGAGCAGTTCTTC
CDR3aa: CASSLVGGYNEQFF
j_gene: TRBJ2-1
d_gene: .
abundance: medium-sized
v_gene: TRBV11-3

CDR3nt: TGTGCCAGCAGCTCCAACAGGAATTACAATGAGCAGTTCTTC
CDR3aa: CASSSNRNYNEQFF
j_gene: TRBJ2-1
d_gene: .
abundance: few
v_gene: TRBV7-9

CDR3nt: TGTGCCTGGAGTGTGAGGGGGAGCGGCTATGGCTACACCTTC
CDR3aa: CAWSVRGSGYGYTF
j_gene: TRBJ1-2
d_gene: .
abundance: .
v_gene: TRBV30

CDR3nt: TGTGCCAGCAGTTACTCGGGGACTAGCGGGGGGTACGAGCAGTACTTC
CDR3aa: CASSYSGTSGGYEQYF
j_gene: TRBJ2-7
d_gene: TRBD2
abundance: .
v_gene: TRBV6-5

CDR3nt: TGTGCCAGCAGCTCAGGTGGTTGGGAGACCCAGTACTTC
CDR3aa: CASSSGGWETQYF
j_gene: TRBJ2-5
d_gene: .
abundance: .
v_gene: TRBV11-3

CDR3nt: TGTGCCAGCAGTCAAACAACTAATGAAAAACTGTTTTTT
CDR3aa: CASSQTTNEKLFF
j_gene: TRBJ1-4
d_gene: .
abundance: few
v_gene: TRBV7-2

CDR3nt: TGTGCCAGCAGCTTAGAGACAGGCTTTATAGACTACGAGCAGTACTTC
CDR3aa: CASSLETGFIDYEQYF
j_gene: TRBJ2-7
d_gene: .
abundance: few
v_gene: TRBV7-2

CDR3nt: TGTGCCAGCAAAACGGGGGGCGAGGTAAATGAGCAGTTCTTC
CDR3aa: CASKTGGEVNEQFF
j_gene: TRBJ2-1
d_gene: .
abundance: once
v_gene: TRBV28

CDR3nt: TGTGCCAGCAGCCGACTTGGACGCCGCTCTGGAAACACCATATATTTT
CDR3aa: CASSRLGRRSGNTIYF
j_gene: TRBJ1-3
d_gene: .
abundance: .
v_gene: TRBV2

CDR3nt: TGTGCCAGCAGTCCCCAAGGACAGGGAGAGTATGGCTACACCTTC
CDR3aa: CASSPQGQGEYGYTF
j_gene: TRBJ1-2
d_gene: TRBD1
abundance: .
v_gene: TRBV27

CDR3nt: TGTGCCAGCAGCTTCCCAGCTAACTATGGCTACACCTTC
CDR3aa: CASSFPANYGYTF
j_gene: TRBJ1-2
d_gene: .
abundance: .
v_gene: TRBV11-2

CDR3nt: TGTGCCAGCAGTTTATCAGGACGGGGGAACACTGAAGCTTTCTTT
CDR3aa: CASSLSGRGNTEAFF
j_gene: TRBJ1-1
d_gene: .
abundance: .
v_gene: TRBV28

CDR3nt: TGTGCCAGCTCACAGATACAGGGGAGCACAGATACGCAGTATTTT
CDR3aa: CASSQIQGSTDTQYF
j_gene: TRBJ2-3
d_gene: TRBD1
abundance: .
v_gene: TRBV18

CDR3nt: TGTGCCAGCAGTGCCGATGGAGGAAACACCATATATTTT
CDR3aa: CASSADGGNTIYF
j_gene: TRBJ1-3
d_gene: .
abundance: .
v_gene: TRBV6-6

CDR3nt: TGTGCCAGCAGTGAATTAAGAGGGACGTCTGGAAACACCATATATTTT
CDR3aa: CASSELRGTSGNTIYF
j_gene: TRBJ1-3
d_gene: .
abundance: .
v_gene: TRBV6-1

CDR3nt: TGTGCCAGCAGCTTTCCGACAGGGGGCAAAAATGAAGCTTTCTTT
CDR3aa: CASSFPTGGKNEAFF
j_gene: TRBJ1-1
d_gene: TRBD1
abundance: .
v_gene: TRBV5-6

CDR3nt: TGTGCCTGGAGTGTCCAAAGCGGTGGTGGCTACACCTTC
CDR3aa: CAWSVQSGGGYTF
j_gene: TRBJ1-2
d_gene: .
abundance: few
v_gene: TRBV30

CDR3nt: TGTGCCAGCAGCCAAGATTTGCCAGCGGGGAGCACAGATACGCAGTATTTT
CDR3aa: CASSQDLPAGSTDTQYF
j_gene: TRBJ2-3
d_gene: TRBD2
abundance: .
v_gene: TRBV4-2

CDR3nt: TGTGCCAGCAGCTCGGGACCCCCGACCGGGGAGCTGTTTTTT
CDR3aa: CASSSGPPTGELFF
j_gene: TRBJ2-2
d_gene: .
abundance: .
v_gene: TRBV5-4

CDR3nt: TGCAGCGTTGAAGGAGGAGGGCAGAACTATGGCTACACCTTC
CDR3aa: CSVEGGGQNYGYTF
j_gene: TRBJ1-2
d_gene: .
abundance: .
v_gene: TRBV29-1

CDR3nt: TGTGCCAGCAGCTCGGGACCAAACACTGAAGCTTTCTTT
CDR3aa: CASSSGPNTEAFF
j_gene: TRBJ1-1
d_gene: .
abundance: .
v_gene: TRBV7-3

CDR3nt: TGTGCCAGCAAAGGGGCCTCATATAATTCACCCCTCCACTTT
CDR3aa: CASKGASYNSPLHF
j_gene: TRBJ1-6
d_gene: .
abundance: .
v_gene: TRBV6-1

CDR3nt: TGTGCCAGCACCCTGGGACAGGGTCTTAACTATGGCTACACCTTC
CDR3aa: CASTLGQGLNYGYTF
j_gene: TRBJ1-2
d_gene: TRBD1
abundance: .
v_gene: TRBV2

CDR3nt: TGTGCCAGCAGTTTAGTCAGGGGGTACGAGCAGTACTTC
CDR3aa: CASSLVRGYEQYF
j_gene: TRBJ2-7
d_gene: TRBD1
abundance: once
v_gene: TRBV27

CDR3nt: TGTGCCAGCAATCCCCCGGGCGCCAGTCCTGAAGCTTTCTTT
CDR3aa: CASNPPGASPEAFF
j_gene: TRBJ1-1
d_gene: .
abundance: few
v_gene: TRBV28

CDR3nt: TGTGCCAGCAGCTTCGTGTCTTCTAACTATGGCTACACCTTC
CDR3aa: CASSFVSSNYGYTF
j_gene: TRBJ1-2
d_gene: .
abundance: .
v_gene: TRBV5-6

CDR3nt: TGCGCCAGCAGCCCCCGGACACCGAGGATGAGCTACGAGCAGTACTTC
CDR3aa: CASSPRTPRMSYEQYF
j_gene: TRBJ2-7
d_gene: .
abundance: .
v_gene: TRBV5-1

CDR3nt: TGTGCCAGCAGTTACCGGCAGGGGAACACCGGGGAGCTGTTTTTT
CDR3aa: CASSYRQGNTGELFF
j_gene: TRBJ2-2
d_gene: .
abundance: .
v_gene: TRBV6-5